This is a list of T cell receptor beta chains from one sample in a study of shared clonotypes between healthy human individuals. Assay used: immunoSEQ multiplex PCR; TCRdb lists only in-frame clones, some missing. The data contain 450,000 to 500,000 clones, approximately 84% of them singletons. The sample was PBMCs. These receptors originate from a woman between 35 and 50 years old in good health. Some clones in this sample may be carry-over from other donors' samples. CDR3s include the opening cysteine and the closing phenylalanine or tryptophan. Each record gives: J gene, V gene, CDR3 protein.

TRBJ2-7	TRBV13	CASSPGQVSYEQYF
TRBJ2-5	TRBV2	CALGTSAQETQYF
TRBJ2-5	TRBV5-1	CASSDHRGRVTQYF
TRBJ2-1	TRBV11-2	CASSLVASGTNEQFF
TRBJ2-1	TRBV18	CASSQNRGRANEQFF
TRBJ1-2	TRBV5-3	CARSYRRDRGSSVYGYTF
TRBJ2-1	TRBV7-2	CASSLSGRAGDEQFF
TRBJ2-5	TRBV6-1	CAISGGPQETQYF
TRBJ2-3	TRBV11-3	CASSRTGGGDTQYF
TRBJ2-3	TRBV7-2	CASSPDTRSTDTQYF
TRBJ1-5	TRBV30	CAWKPGTGFQPQHF
TRBJ2-3	TRBV29-1	CSVDRTGSYTDTQYF
TRBJ1-4	TRBV13	CASSLRQGSEKLFF
TRBJ2-7	TRBV4-1	CASSPKTGSYEQYF
TRBJ2-5	TRBV5-1	CASSSLPASGSRETQYF